These T cell receptor beta chains were read from a single sample in a study of T cells after posttransplantation cyclophosphamide. The method was immunoSEQ multiplex PCR; TCRdb's version includes in-frame clones alone and lacks a portion of them. The sample lists fewer than 7,000 clones, roughly three quarters occurring once. Sequencing was carried out using memory CD4+ T cells sorted from blood. All receptors come from a woman between 50 and 59 years old in good health and a related stem cell transplant donor. The CDR3 runs from the conserved cysteine through the conserved F or W. D genes are given only for firm matches. Size values are once, few and many counts, or a class for expanded clones, and some rows have none.

D	V	J	size	DNA	CDR3
NA	TRBV7-8	TRBJ2-6	few	TGTGCCAGCAGTCCCCCCCTTCGGTTCTCTGGGGCCAACGTCCTGACTTTC	CASSPPLRFSGANVLTF
TRBD1	TRBV19	TRBJ1-2	NA	TGTGCCAGTAGTGCGACGGACAGGCTCCATGGCTACACCTTC	CASSATDRLHGYTF
NA	TRBV9	TRBJ2-6	few	TGTGCCAGCAGCGTAGGGCCTCACTCTGGGGCCAACGTCCTGACTTTC	CASSVGPHSGANVLTF
NA	TRBV2	TRBJ2-7	NA	TGTGCCAGCAGTGTCCAGGGCCCCCTCTCCTACGAGCAGTACTTC	CASSVQGPLSYEQYF
TRBD1	TRBV30	TRBJ1-2	NA	TGTGCCTGGACGGTGGCGGGACAGGGGGGCTACACCTTC	CAWTVAGQGGYTF
TRBD2	TRBV5-1	TRBJ2-1	NA	TGCGCCAGCAGCCCGAATGCGGGAGAGCATAGAGAGCAGTTCTTC	CASSPNAGEHREQFF
NA	TRBV28	TRBJ2-1	NA	TGTGCCAGCTACAGTTTTCCCTTACAGCCGCGATCAACTAATGAGCAGTTCTTC	CASYSFPLQPRSTNEQFF
NA	TRBV10-3	TRBJ1-1	few	TGTGCCATCAGTATACAGGGAATGAACACTGAAGCTTTCTTT	CAISIQGMNTEAFF
TRBD1	TRBV28	TRBJ2-1	few	TGTGCCAGCGCGAGGACAGGGGTGAATGAGCAGTTCTTC	CASARTGVNEQFF
NA	TRBV9	TRBJ2-7	few	TGTGCCAGCAGCGCCTCTCGGACGGGGAACTACGAGCAGTACTTC	CASSASRTGNYEQYF
NA	TRBV27	TRBJ1-4	medium-sized	TGTGCCAGCAGTTACAGCTACAATGAAAAACTGTTTTTT	CASSYSYNEKLFF
TRBD2	TRBV7-9	TRBJ2-1	NA	TGTGCCAGCAGCTTGGGCGGGAGAAACTGGAATGAGCAGTTCTTC	CASSLGGRNWNEQFF
TRBD1	TRBV6-1	TRBJ2-7	NA	TGTGCCAGCAGTGAAGCCGACCAAAGGAGGACAGGGAATCACTACGAGCAGTACTTC	CASSEADQRRTGNHYEQYF
NA	TRBV29-1	TRBJ2-5	NA	TGCAGCGTTGACAGCGGTAGGCAGAGAGCAACCCAAGAGACCCAGTACTTC	CSVDSGRQRATQETQYF
TRBD1	TRBV7-2	TRBJ2-5	NA	TGTGCCAGCAGCTTCCCCCTCGAGGGACAGGGCCAAGAGACCCAGTACTTC	CASSFPLEGQGQETQYF
TRBD1	TRBV11-2	TRBJ2-7	NA	TGTGCCAGCAGCTTAGACCCTAACAGGGGTAGGACCTACGAGCAGTACTTC	CASSLDPNRGRTYEQYF
TRBD2	TRBV5-4	TRBJ2-1	few	TGTGCCAGCAGCATGTGGGATTGGCGGGAGGGCAAGCAGTTCTTC	CASSMWDWREGKQFF
TRBD1	TRBV6-5	TRBJ1-2	few	TGTGCCAGCAGACTACAGGGGGGGTTCAACTATGGCTACACCTTC	CASRLQGGFNYGYTF
TRBD2	TRBV6-6	TRBJ2-4	NA	TGTGCCAGCAGTTACTTGGGGGAGGGGAACATTCAGTACTTC	CASSYLGEGNIQYF
TRBD1	TRBV7-2	TRBJ1-2	NA	TGTGCCAGCAGCAATTACCGACAGGGGGCGTTAGGCTACACCTTC	CASSNYRQGALGYTF
NA	TRBV10-1	TRBJ2-1	NA	TGCGCCAGCAGTGTACAGGTTAGGGGCAATGAGCAGTTCTTC	CASSVQVRGNEQFF
NA	TRBV7-2	TRBJ2-7	NA	TGTGCCAGCAGCTCCCTGGCGGGAACCTACGAGCAGTACTTC	CASSSLAGTYEQYF
NA	TRBV27	TRBJ2-6	NA	TGTGCCAGCAGCCCTCGCGTATCCTCTGGGGCCAACGTCCTGACTTTC	CASSPRVSSGANVLTF
TRBD1	TRBV29-1	TRBJ1-1	NA	TGCAGCGCTTTTACCGGACAGGGGGCAACTGAAGCTTTCTTT	CSAFTGQGATEAFF
TRBD1	TRBV5-4	TRBJ2-3	NA	TGTGCCAGCAGCTCCCGCGACAGGGGTACAGATACGCAGTATTTT	CASSSRDRGTDTQYF
TRBD2	TRBV27	TRBJ2-7	NA	TGTGCCAGCAGTTGGGGTGGGGGGGGAGTCTACGAGCAGTACTTC	CASSWGGGGVYEQYF
NA	TRBV25-1	TRBJ1-2	NA	TGTGCCAGCAGTGAAAATTTGGTGGACAGTTACACCTTC	CASSENLVDSYTF
NA	TRBV28	TRBJ2-5	NA	TGTGCCAGCAGGCAAGGGGGACCCACACTAGAGACCCAGTACTTC	CASRQGGPTLETQYF
NA	TRBV6-5	TRBJ1-3	NA	TGTGCCAGCACCGGTGGTGGCTCTGGAAACACCATATATTTT	CASTGGGSGNTIYF
TRBD2	TRBV4-3	TRBJ2-7	NA	TGCGCCAGCAGCCAAGATGAGGGACTAGGGGGGGACGAGCAGTACTTC	CASSQDEGLGGDEQYF
NA	TRBV4-1	TRBJ2-2	few	TGCGCCAGCAGCGGCCGGGGACTCGACACCGGGGAGCTGTTTTTT	CASSGRGLDTGELFF
TRBD1	TRBV7-9	TRBJ2-1	NA	TGTGCCAGCAGCTTAGGGCGGACAGGGATTGAAGGCCACAATGAGCAGTTCTTC	CASSLGRTGIEGHNEQFF
TRBD2	TRBV19	TRBJ2-4	NA	TGTGCCAGTAGGTGGACTAGCGGGAGGAATATTCAGTACTTC	CASRWTSGRNIQYF
NA	TRBV7-9	TRBJ2-7	NA	TGTGCCAGCTCTTCGGGCAGGGCCTACGAGCAGTACTTC	CASSSGRAYEQYF
NA	TRBV7-3	TRBJ2-3	few	TGTGCCAGCAGCTTATCTCGTACAGATACGCAGTATTTT	CASSLSRTDTQYF
TRBD1	TRBV19	TRBJ1-1	NA	TGTGCCAGTAGCAACCCCGGGACAGCCACTGAAGCTTTCTTT	CASSNPGTATEAFF
TRBD2	TRBV2	TRBJ2-1	NA	TGTGCCAGCAGGGGGGGACAGGGACTAGCGGGAGGGGATGGTCAGTTCTTC	CASRGGQGLAGGDGQFF
NA	TRBV18	TRBJ2-6	NA	TGTGCCAGCTCACCACGGCAGGTTGACTCTGGGGCCAACGTCCTGACTTTC	CASSPRQVDSGANVLTF
TRBD2	TRBV4-2	TRBJ2-1	NA	TGTGCCAGCAGCCAAGTAGCGGGAACCTACAATGAGCAGTTCTTC	CASSQVAGTYNEQFF
NA	TRBV5-4	TRBJ1-1	NA	TGTGCCAGCAGCTTATGGACAGACAACACTGAAGCTTTCTTT	CASSLWTDNTEAFF
TRBD1	TRBV27	TRBJ1-4	NA	TGTGCCAGCAGTTTACGACAGGGATTAGGCGAAAAACTGTTTTTT	CASSLRQGLGEKLFF